This T cell receptor beta chain was documented in a study of blood T cells in healthy people across ages. A second PCR, run for about 7 to 12 cycles, used a sample-barcoded 5' primer plus a J-beta primer mix. TCRdb reanalysed the 5' RACE reads using MiXCR and keeps one entry per CDR3 protein. The table shows fewer than 2,000,000 distinct CDR3 sequences, with around 35% occurring only once. Only one count was recorded for this clonotype. V was cut by 4 bases and J by 6 bases, with 17 bases left in between. The length of the CDR3 is 15 residues. Germline loops: CDR1 SGHVS, CDR2 FQNEAQ. The sequence derives from a woman in her twenties or thirties in good health. Sample: blood. This rearrangement joins TRBV7-8 to TRBJ2-3; perhaps TRBD2 as D (6 bases). CDR3 region: CASSSWRGASDTQYF. CDR3 DNA: TGTGCCAGCAGCTCCTGGCGGGGAGCCAGTGATACGCAGTATTTT.